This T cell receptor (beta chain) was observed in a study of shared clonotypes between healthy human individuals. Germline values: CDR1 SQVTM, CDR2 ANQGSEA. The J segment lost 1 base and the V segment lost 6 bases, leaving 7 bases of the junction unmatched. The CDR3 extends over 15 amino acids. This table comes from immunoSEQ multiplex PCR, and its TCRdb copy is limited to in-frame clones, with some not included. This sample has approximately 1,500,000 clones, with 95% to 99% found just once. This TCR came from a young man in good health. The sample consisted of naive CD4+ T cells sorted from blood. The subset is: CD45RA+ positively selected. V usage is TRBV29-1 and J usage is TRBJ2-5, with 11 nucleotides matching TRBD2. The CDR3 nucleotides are TGCAGCGTAGCGCCGGGACTAGCGGCCCAAGAGACCCAGTACTTC. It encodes CSVAPGLAAQETQYF.